A selection of T cell receptor beta chains follows, all from one sample in a study of blood T cell repertoires in COVID-19. Here immunoSEQ multiplex PCR was the method, and the copy in TCRdb shows in-frame clones only, minus some. The top ten clones hold around 0.3% of a sample with roughly 670,000 clones, about 87% of them seen once. Sequencing input: peripheral blood. The source of these receptors is a woman in her late teens or twenties with acute or convalescent COVID-19. CDR3s leave out the opening cysteine and the closing phenylalanine or tryptophan. Clone size is stated in some rows and not others, as once, few, many or a class when expanded.

abundance: .
v_gene: TRBV24-1
j_gene: TRBJ1-5
CDR3aa: ATSDLEGRDQPQH

abundance: .
v_gene: TRBV19
j_gene: TRBJ1-2
CDR3aa: ASRAFINYGYT

abundance: .
v_gene: TRBV19
j_gene: TRBJ1-2
CDR3aa: ASSMYGGDSSLANYGYT

abundance: .
v_gene: TRBV12-3/TRBV12-4
j_gene: TRBJ1-2
CDR3aa: ASSPLGEGYT

abundance: .
v_gene: TRBV25-1
j_gene: TRBJ1-1
CDR3aa: ASSELGGGDPYAEAF

abundance: .
v_gene: TRBV5-1
j_gene: TRBJ1-2
CDR3aa: ASSSGSLYGYT

abundance: .
v_gene: TRBV7-9
j_gene: TRBJ2-5
CDR3aa: ASSPVGMGLETQY

abundance: once
v_gene: TRBV10-3
j_gene: TRBJ1-1
CDR3aa: AISESAGRLSEAF

abundance: .
v_gene: TRBV27
j_gene: TRBJ1-1
CDR3aa: ASSLSGTEAF

abundance: .
v_gene: TRBV20-1
j_gene: TRBJ2-5
CDR3aa: SARSGGTQY

abundance: .
v_gene: TRBV19
j_gene: TRBJ1-5
CDR3aa: ASSMARVNQPQH

abundance: few
v_gene: TRBV6-1
j_gene: TRBJ2-2
CDR3aa: ASSDPGLGSGELF

abundance: .
v_gene: TRBV27
j_gene: TRBJ1-2
CDR3aa: ASNKEFPGTGGAENGYT

abundance: .
v_gene: TRBV5-6
j_gene: TRBJ2-3
CDR3aa: ASSLGRATDTQY

abundance: .
v_gene: TRBV5-1
j_gene: TRBJ1-1
CDR3aa: ASSREDISNTEAF

abundance: .
v_gene: TRBV12-3/TRBV12-4
j_gene: TRBJ1-2
CDR3aa: ASSLGAFGGYT

abundance: .
v_gene: TRBV3-1/TRBV3-2
j_gene: TRBJ2-7
CDR3aa: ASSQDTGNYEQY

abundance: .
v_gene: TRBV28
j_gene: TRBJ1-2
CDR3aa: ASSPRFPGGGYT

abundance: once
v_gene: TRBV2
j_gene: TRBJ2-6
CDR3aa: ASRVDRGKAGANVLT

abundance: .
v_gene: TRBV27
j_gene: TRBJ1-5
CDR3aa: ASSLRQGNQPQH

abundance: once
v_gene: TRBV7-2
j_gene: TRBJ2-4
CDR3aa: ASSLKNIQY

abundance: .
v_gene: TRBV3-1/TRBV3-2
j_gene: TRBJ1-1
CDR3aa: ASSRGTGQNTEAF

abundance: .
v_gene: TRBV27
j_gene: TRBJ2-5
CDR3aa: ASSLGAGIGAQY

abundance: once
v_gene: TRBV5-5
j_gene: TRBJ1-4
CDR3aa: ASSWGDSWNEKLF

abundance: .
v_gene: TRBV9
j_gene: TRBJ1-2
CDR3aa: ASSGTGARDGYT